A few counts support the clone carrying this T cell receptor beta chain. What it recognizes is unknown. This sample is part of a study of blood T cells in healthy people across ages. Primed by a sample-barcoded 5' primer and a J-beta primer mix, a second PCR proceeded for 7 to 11 cycles. Researchers report that a template-switch adaptor with 12 random nucleotides tagged each cDNA molecule. One entry per CDR3 protein results from TCRdb running MiXCR on the 5' RACE reads. The table records about 1.4 million distinct CDR3 sequences, around 59% of them present only once. CDR1 ENHRY and CDR2 SYGVKD come from the germline V gene. V trimming: 4 bases; J trimming: 4 bases; junction bases outside the gene matches: 4. The CDR3 is made up of 13 amino acids. Study outcomes and limitations: It was found that TCR beta diversity correlated strongly with the percentage of naive T cells. Among T cells, TCR beta diversity per million cells dropped roughly linearly as age rose.

The chain carries TRBV10-3 and TRBJ2-7, with 7 bases matching TRBD2. This receptor was taken from a man between 18 and 29 years old in good health. The sample comprised blood. The CDR3 DNA sequence: TGTGCCATCAGTGTACCTAGCGGATACGAGCAGTACTTC. This encodes CAISVPSGYEQYF.